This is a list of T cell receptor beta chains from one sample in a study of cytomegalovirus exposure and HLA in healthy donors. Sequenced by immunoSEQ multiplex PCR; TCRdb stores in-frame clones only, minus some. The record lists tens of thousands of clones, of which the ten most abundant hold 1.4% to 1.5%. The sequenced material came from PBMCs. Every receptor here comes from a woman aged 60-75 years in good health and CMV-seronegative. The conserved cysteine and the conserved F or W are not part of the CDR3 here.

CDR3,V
ASSIELVTVEQF,TRBV19
ASSYSLSASYEQY,TRBV6-5
ASSRQGQMIDEQF,TRBV7-9
ASSLWEGADNEQF,TRBV5-1
ASQLGDEQY,TRBV2
ASSLPGTGSYEQY,TRBV28
ASSPQPGDTEAF,TRBV11-2
AREVQDTQY,TRBV30
ASTELAGGQETQY,TRBV2
ASSSDRGKEKLF,TRBV2
ASSLARDRGETQY,TRBV18
ASVQTANEKLF,TRBV6-1
ATSRATQLAGSTDTQY,TRBV15
ASSRPTGWGQQETQY,TRBV28
ASSIVQGGHEQY,TRBV19
ASSIGGDYNNEQF,TRBV19
ASSSMAGDTEAF,TRBV5-1
ASSTGSGETQY,TRBV9
ASSEQGDRLGGYGYT,TRBV25-1
ASNTGTGDGELF,TRBV6-6
ASSRGGDSYNEQF,TRBV5-4
ASSYKIDRVHYEQY,TRBV6-5
ASSPGTGTYGYT,TRBV6-5
ASSPGGTGVHNEQF,TRBV5-1
SVELAGGPGANVLT,TRBV29-1
ASRQTSGSSSTQY,TRBV2
ASSITGSETDTQY,TRBV7-7
ASSFTGTGVYGYT,TRBV27
AWSRGASGNEQF,TRBV30
AFLGRGKTEAF,TRBV30
ATSRGWGLAASTPYQETQY,TRBV15